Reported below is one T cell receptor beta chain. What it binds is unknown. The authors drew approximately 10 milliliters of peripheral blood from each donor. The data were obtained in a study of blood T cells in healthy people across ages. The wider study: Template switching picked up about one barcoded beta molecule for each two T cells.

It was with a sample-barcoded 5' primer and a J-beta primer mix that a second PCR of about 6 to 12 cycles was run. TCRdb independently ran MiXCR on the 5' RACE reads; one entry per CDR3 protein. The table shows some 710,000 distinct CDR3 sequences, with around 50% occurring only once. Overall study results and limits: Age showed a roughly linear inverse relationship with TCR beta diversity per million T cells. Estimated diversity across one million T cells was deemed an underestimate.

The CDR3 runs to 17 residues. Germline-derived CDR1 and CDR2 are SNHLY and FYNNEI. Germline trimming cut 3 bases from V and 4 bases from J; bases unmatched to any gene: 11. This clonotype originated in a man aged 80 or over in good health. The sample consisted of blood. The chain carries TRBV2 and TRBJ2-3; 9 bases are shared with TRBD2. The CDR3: CASSDEVAGAGADTQYF. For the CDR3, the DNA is TGTGCCAGCAGTGACGAGGTAGCGGGAGCTGGTGCAGATACGCAGTATTTT.